This T cell receptor beta chain was captured in a study of blood T cells in healthy people across ages. This clonotype was seen more than once but under ten times. V lost 4 bases, J lost 6 bases, and 3 bases stayed unmatched. The CDR3 consists of 14 residues. Germline V CDR1 and CDR2: LGHDT, YNNKEL (reference sequence). Together with a sample-barcoded 5' primer, a J-beta primer mix was included in a second PCR lasting about 7 to 12 cycles. Each cDNA molecule carried a tag from a template-switch adaptor that contained 12 random nucleotides. A single record per CDR3 protein comes from TCRdb applying MiXCR to the 5' RACE reads. The sample lists just under 750,000 distinct CDR3 sequences, 22% occurring once.

The chain employs TRBV3-1 and TRBJ1-5; 10 bases are a match to TRBD1. Material: blood. The TCR originated in a man aged 65 to 79 in good health. CDR3: CASSLRTGGQPQHF. The CDR3 bases are TGTGCCAGCAGCCTTAGGACAGGGGGTCAGCCCCAGCATTTT.